This T cell receptor beta chain originates from a study of cytomegalovirus exposure and HLA in healthy donors. In germline, CDR1 is LGHNA, CDR2 YSLEER. The CDR3 has 12 residues. The V and J ends lost 0 bases and 8 bases respectively, with 7 bases between them. Study-level results: Confirmation in vitro established that a few CMV-associated chains were specific for CMV antigens. In a later analysis, about 17,000 TCR beta sequences were associated with HLA alleles at 0.05 false discovery rate. It emerged from a later analysis that several of the most significant clusters appeared to be linked to common viral pathogens.

A word on this clone: As yet, its antigen is unknown.

The PCR had 60 Vbeta and 13 Jbeta primers. The assay was immunoSEQ multiplex PCR, and TCRdb's table has in-frame clones only and misses some. The repertoire holds 100,000 to 150,000 clones, with approximately 80% as singletons. This chain connects TRBV4-3 to TRBJ1-2; tentative D call: TRBD1 (6 bases). The receptor's source is a woman in her 40s in good health and CMV-seronegative. Sequencing was performed on PBMCs. In DNA form, the CDR3 reads TGCGCCAGCAGCCAAGATAGGGGGGGCTACACCTTC. Amino acids: CASSQDRGGYTF.